This TCR beta chain originates from a study of OX40 agonist ivuxolimab in advanced cancers. About the research overall: Ivuxolimab, an agonist antibody against OX40 (CD134), was given to patients.

CDR3 length: 16 residues. V trimming: 1 base; J trimming: 4 bases; junction bases outside the gene matches: 10. The germline V gene encodes CDR1 KGHSH and CDR2 LQKENI. Assay: immunoSEQ multiplex PCR; the TCRdb copy retains only in-frame clones and omits some. The sample has some 69,000 clones, over 60% seen once. Collection of blood occurred at baseline, at cycle 4 day 1, and at cycle 7 day 1. The rearrangement joins TRBV18 to TRBJ2-7; 7 bases match TRBD2. The source is an adult with an advanced solid tumor such as melanoma, head and neck, liver or kidney cancer. Source: CD4+ or CD8+ T cells sorted from blood, taken in a trial of the OX40 agonist ivuxolimab. The CDR3 is CASSPRMGGGGYEQYF. The CDR3 DNA is TGTGCCAGCTCACCACGGATGGGCGGGGGTGGATACGAGCAGTACTTC.